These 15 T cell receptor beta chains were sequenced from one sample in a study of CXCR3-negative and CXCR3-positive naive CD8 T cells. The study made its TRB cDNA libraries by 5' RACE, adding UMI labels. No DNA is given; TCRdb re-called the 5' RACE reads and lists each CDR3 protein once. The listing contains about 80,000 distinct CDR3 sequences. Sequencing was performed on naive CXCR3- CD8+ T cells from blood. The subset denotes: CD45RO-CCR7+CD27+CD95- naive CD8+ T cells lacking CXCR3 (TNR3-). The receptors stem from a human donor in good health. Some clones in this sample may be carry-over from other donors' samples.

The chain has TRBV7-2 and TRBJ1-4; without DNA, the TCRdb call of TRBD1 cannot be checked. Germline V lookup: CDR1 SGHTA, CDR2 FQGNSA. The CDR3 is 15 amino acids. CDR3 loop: CASSSYRGLDEKLFF.

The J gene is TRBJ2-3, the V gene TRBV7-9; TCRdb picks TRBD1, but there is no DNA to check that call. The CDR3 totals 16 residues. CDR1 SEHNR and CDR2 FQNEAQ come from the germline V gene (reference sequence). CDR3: CASSGRQGVNTDTQYF.

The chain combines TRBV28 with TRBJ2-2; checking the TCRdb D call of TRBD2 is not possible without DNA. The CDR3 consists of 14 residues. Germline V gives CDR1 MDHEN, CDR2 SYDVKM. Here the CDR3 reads CASSLKGFTGELFF.

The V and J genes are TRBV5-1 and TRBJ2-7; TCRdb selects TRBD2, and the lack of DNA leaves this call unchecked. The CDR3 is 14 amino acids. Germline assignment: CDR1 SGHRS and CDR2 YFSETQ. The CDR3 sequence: CASSWGEGLREQYF.

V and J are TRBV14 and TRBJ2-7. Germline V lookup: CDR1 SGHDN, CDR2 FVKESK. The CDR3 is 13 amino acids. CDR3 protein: CASSQEAVYEQYF.

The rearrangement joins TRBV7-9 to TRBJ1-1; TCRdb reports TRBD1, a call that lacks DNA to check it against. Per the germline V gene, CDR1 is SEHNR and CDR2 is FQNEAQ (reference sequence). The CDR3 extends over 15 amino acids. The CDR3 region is CASSLESTGNTEAFF. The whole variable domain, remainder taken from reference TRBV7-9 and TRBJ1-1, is DTGVSQNPRHKITKRGQNVTFRCDPISEHNRLYWYRQTLGQGPEFLTYFQNEAQLEKSRLLSDRFSAERPKGSFSTLEIQRTEQGDSAMYLCASSLESTGNTEAFFGQGTRLTVV.

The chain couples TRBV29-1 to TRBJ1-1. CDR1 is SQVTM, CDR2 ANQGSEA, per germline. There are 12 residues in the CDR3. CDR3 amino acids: CSVSGGYPEAFF. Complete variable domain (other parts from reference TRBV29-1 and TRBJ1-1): SAVISQKPSRDICQRGTSLTIQCQVDSQVTMMFWYRQQPGQSLTLIATANQGSEATYESGFVIDKFPISRPNLTFSTLTVSNMSPEDSSIYLCSVSGGYPEAFFGQGTRLTVV.

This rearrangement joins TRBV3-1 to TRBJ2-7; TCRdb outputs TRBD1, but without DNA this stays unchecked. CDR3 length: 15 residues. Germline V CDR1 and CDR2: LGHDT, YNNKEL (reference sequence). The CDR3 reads CARKTVSSPPYEQYF.

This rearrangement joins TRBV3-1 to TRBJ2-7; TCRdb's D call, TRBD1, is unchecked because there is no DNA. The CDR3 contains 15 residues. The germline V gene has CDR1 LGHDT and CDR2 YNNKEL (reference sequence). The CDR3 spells CASSQGGPLIYEQYF.

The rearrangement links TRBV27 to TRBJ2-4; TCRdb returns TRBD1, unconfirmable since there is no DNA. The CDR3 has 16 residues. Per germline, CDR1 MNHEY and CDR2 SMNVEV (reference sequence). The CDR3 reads CASPRGPLITKNIQYF.

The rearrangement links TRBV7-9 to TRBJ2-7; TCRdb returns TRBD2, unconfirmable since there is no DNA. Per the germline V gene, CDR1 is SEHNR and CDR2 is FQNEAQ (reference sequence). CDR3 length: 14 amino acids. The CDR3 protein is CASTDLGPPYEQYF.

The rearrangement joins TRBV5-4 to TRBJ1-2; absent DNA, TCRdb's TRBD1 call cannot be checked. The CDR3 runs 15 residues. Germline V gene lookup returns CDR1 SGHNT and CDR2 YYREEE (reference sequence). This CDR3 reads CASSLDQGFDYGYTF.

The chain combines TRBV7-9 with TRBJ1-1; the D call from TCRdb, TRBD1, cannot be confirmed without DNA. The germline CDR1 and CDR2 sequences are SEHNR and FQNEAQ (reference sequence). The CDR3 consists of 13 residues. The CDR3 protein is CASGQGQNREAFF.

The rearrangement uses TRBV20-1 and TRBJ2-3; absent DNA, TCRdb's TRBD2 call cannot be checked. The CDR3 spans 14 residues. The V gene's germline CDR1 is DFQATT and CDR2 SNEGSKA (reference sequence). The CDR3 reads CSARTSGGGDTQYF.

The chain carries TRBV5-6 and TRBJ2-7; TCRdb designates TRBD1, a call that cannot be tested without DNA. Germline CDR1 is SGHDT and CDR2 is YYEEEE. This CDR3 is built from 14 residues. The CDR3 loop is CASSLTGDSYEQYF.